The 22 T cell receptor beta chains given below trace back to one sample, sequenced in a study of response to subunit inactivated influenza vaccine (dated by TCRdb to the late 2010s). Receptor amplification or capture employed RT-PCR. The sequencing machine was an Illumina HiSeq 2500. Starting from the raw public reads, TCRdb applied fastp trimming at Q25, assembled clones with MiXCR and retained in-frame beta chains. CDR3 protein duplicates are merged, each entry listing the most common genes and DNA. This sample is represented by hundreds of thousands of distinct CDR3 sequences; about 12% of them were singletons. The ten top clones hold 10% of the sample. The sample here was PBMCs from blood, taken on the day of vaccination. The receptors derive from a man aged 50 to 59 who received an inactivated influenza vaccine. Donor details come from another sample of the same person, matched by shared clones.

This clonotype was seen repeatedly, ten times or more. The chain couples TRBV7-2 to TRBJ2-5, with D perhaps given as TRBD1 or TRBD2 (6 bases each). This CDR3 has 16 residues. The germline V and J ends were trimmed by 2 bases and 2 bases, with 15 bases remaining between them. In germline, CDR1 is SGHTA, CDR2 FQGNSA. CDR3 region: CASSLNRAGQQETQYF. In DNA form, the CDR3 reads TGTGCCAGCAGCTTAAATAGGGCGGGACAACAAGAGACCCAGTACTTC. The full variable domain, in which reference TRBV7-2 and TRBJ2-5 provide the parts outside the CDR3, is GAGVSQSPSNKVTEKGKDVELRCDPISGHTALYWYRQSLGQGLEFLIYFQGNSAPDKSGLPSDRFSAERTGGSVSTLTIQRTQQEDSAVYLCASSLNRAGQQETQYFGPGTRLLVL.

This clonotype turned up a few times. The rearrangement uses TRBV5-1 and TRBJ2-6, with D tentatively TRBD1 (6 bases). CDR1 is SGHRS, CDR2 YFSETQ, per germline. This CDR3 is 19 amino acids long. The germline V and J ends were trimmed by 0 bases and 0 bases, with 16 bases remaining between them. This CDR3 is CASSLGRTARLSGANVLTF. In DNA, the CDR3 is TGCGCCAGCAGCTTGGGTAGGACAGCCAGACTCTCTGGGGCCAACGTCCTGACTTTC.

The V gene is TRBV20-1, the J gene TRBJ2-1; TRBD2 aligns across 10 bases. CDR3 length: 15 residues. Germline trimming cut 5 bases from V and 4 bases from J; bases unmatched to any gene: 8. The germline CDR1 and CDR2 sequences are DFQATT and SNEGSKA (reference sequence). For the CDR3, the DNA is TGCAGTGCTCCGGCTAGCGGGGGCCTATACAATGAGCAGTTCTTC. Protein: CSAPASGGLYNEQFF.

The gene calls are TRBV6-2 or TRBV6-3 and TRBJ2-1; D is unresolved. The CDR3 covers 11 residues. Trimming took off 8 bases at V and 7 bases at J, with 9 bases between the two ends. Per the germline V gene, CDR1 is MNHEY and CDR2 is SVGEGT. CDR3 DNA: TGTGCCAGCGGCGAGATTAATGAGCAGTTCTTC. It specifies CASGEINEQFF.

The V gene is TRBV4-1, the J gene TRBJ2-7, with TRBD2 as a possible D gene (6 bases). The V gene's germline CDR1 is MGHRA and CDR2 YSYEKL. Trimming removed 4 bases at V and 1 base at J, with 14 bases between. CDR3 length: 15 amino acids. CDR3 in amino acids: CASSRREGKSYEQYF. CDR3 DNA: TGCGCCAGCAGCCGGAGGGAAGGGAAATCCTACGAGCAGTACTTC.

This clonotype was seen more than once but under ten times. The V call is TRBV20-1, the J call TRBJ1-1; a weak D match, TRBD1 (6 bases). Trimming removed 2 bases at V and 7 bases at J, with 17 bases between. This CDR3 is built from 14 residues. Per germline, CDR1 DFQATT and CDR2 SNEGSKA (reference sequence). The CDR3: CSARFRGAIFEAFF. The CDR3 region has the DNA TGCAGTGCTAGATTCAGGGGCGCAATTTTTGAAGCTTTCTTT.

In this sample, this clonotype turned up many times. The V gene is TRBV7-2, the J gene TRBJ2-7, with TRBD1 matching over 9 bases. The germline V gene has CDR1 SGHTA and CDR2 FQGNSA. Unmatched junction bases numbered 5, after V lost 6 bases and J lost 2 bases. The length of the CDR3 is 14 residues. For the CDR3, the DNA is TGTGCCAGCAGTTCTCGACAGGGGGCCTACGAGCAGTACTTC. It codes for CASSSRQGAYEQYF.

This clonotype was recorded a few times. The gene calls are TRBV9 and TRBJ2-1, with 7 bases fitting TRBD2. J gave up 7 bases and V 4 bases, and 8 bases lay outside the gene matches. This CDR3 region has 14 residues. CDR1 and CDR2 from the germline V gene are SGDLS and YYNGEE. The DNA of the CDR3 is TGTGCCAGCAGCCCCCGACTAGCCTGGAATGAGCAGTTCTTC. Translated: CASSPRLAWNEQFF.

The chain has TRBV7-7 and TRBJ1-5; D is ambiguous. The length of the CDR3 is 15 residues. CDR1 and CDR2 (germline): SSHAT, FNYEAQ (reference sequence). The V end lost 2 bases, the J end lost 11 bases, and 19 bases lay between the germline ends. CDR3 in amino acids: CASSLPGPHTQSQHF. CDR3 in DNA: TGTGCCAGCAGCTTACCGGGCCCCCATACGCAGTCCCAGCATTTT.

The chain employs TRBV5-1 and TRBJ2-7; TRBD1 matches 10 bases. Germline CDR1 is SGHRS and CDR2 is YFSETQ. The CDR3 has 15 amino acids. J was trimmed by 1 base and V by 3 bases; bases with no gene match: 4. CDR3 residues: CASSSDRGLSYEQYF. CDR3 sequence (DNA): TGCGCCAGCAGCTCGGACAGGGGGTTATCCTACGAGCAGTACTTC.

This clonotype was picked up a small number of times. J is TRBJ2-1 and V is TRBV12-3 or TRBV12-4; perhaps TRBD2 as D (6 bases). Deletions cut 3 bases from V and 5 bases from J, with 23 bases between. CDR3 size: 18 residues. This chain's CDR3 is CASSFQDLRRDLDNEQFF. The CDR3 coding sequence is TGTGCCAGCAGTTTTCAAGATCTTCGGCGGGACCTGGACAATGAGCAGTTCTTC.

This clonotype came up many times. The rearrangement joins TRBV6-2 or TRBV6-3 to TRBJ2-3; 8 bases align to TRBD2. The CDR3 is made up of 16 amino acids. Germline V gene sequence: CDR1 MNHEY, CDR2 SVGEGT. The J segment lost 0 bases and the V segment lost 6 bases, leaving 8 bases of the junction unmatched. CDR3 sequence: CASRPGLGLSTDTQYF. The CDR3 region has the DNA TGTGCCAGCAGACCGGGACTAGGTCTTAGCACAGATACGCAGTATTTT.

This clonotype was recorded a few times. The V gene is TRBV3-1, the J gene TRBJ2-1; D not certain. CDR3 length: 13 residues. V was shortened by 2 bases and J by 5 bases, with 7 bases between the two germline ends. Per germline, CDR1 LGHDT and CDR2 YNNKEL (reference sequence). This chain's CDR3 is CASSQMMDNEQFF. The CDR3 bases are TGTGCCAGCAGCCAAATGATGGACAATGAGCAGTTCTTC.

Here the CDR3 DNA reads TGCGCCAGCAGCCAAGACGCCCCAAGGGGAAGCGGGAGGTCGGCAGATACGCAGTATTTT. Translating it yields CASSQDAPRGSGRSADTQYF. V usage is TRBV4-3 and J usage is TRBJ2-3; 9 bases align to TRBD2. From germline, CDR1 is LGHNA and CDR2 YSLEER. The ends lost 0 bases at V and 4 bases at J; junction bases unmatched: 17. This CDR3 has 20 residues.

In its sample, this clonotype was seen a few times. In nucleotides, the CDR3 is TGCAGCGTGACAGGGAAAGAGACCCAGTACTTC. The encoded protein is CSVTGKETQYF. The chain employs TRBV29-1 and TRBJ2-5; 7 bases are a match to TRBD1. V was clipped by 6 bases and J by 3 bases; unmatched bases: 1. Germline V gives CDR1 SQVTM, CDR2 ANQGSEA. CDR3 length: 11 amino acids.

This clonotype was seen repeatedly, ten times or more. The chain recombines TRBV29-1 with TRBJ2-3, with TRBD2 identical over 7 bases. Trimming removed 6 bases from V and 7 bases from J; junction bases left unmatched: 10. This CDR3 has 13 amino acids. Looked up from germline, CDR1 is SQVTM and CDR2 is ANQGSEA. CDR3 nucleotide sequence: TGCAGCGTAATCGGGGGGTTTGTGAATACGCAGTATTTT. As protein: CSVIGGFVNTQYF.

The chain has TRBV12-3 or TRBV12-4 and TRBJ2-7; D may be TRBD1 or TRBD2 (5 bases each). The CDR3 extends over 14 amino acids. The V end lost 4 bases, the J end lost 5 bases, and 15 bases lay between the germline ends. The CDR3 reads CASSWSNGAHEQYF. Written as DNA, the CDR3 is TGTGCCAGCAGTTGGTCGAACGGGGCCCACGAGCAGTACTTC.

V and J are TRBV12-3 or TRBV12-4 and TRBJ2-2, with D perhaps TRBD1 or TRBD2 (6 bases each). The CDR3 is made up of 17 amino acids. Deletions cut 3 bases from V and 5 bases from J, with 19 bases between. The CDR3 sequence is CASSFGGGGPRTGELFF. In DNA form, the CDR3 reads TGTGCCAGCAGTTTTGGGGGTGGGGGGCCGAGGACCGGGGAGCTGTTTTTT.

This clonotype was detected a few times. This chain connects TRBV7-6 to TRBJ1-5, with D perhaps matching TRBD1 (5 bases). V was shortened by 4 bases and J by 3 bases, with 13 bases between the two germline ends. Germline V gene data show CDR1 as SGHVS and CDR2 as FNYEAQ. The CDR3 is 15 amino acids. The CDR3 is CASSSDSSINQPQHF. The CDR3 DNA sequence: TGTGCCAGCAGCTCAGACAGCTCGATCAATCAGCCCCAGCATTTT. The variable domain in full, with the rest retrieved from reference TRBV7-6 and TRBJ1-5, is GAGVSQSPRYKVTKRGQDVALRCDPISGHVSLYWYRQALGQGPEFLTYFNYEAQQDKSGLPNDRFSAERPEGSISTLTIQRTEQRDSAMYRCASSSDSSINQPQHFGDGTRLSIL.

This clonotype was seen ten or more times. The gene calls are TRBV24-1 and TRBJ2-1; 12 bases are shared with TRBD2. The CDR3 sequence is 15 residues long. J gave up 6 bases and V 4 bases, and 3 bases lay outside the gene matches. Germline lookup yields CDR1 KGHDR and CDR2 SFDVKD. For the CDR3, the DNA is TGTGCCACCAGTGAACCGGGACTAGCGGGCAATGAGCAGTTCTTC. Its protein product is CATSEPGLAGNEQFF.

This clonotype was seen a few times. The CDR3 loop is CASSSTNYNEQFF. CDR3 DNA: TGTGCCAGCAGTTCGACTAACTACAATGAGCAGTTCTTC. The gene calls are TRBV12-3 or TRBV12-4 and TRBJ2-1, with D perhaps TRBD2 (5 bases). The germline V and J ends were trimmed by 4 bases and 3 bases, with 7 bases remaining between them. The CDR3 extends over 13 amino acids.

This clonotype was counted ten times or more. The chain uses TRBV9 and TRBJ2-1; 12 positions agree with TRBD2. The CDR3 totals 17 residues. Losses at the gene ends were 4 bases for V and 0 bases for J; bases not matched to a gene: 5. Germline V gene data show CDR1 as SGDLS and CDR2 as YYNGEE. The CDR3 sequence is CASSPGTSGHSYNEQFF. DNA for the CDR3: TGTGCCAGCAGCCCAGGGACTAGCGGGCACTCCTACAATGAGCAGTTCTTC.